This TCR beta chain was identified during a study of Ad26.COV2.S vaccination and SARS-CoV-2 variants. The study's findings and limits: Recipients of vaccine and of placebo showed similar breadth of their non-spike TCR repertoires.

Clones were sequenced by immunoSEQ multiplex PCR, and TCRdb holds only the in-frame ones, with some missing. The sample includes fewer than 300,000 clones, roughly 86% of them seen just once. The sample holds one count of this clone. Its antigen is unidentified. CDR3 size: 12 residues. Trimming left V 5 bases short and J 5 bases short, with 9 bases between. The germline CDR1 and CDR2 sequences are MDHEN and SYDVKM. Stated treatment: 15 to 20 received Ad26.COV2.S at low or high dose, single or two shots; several received placebo; per-sample allocation not given. Each sample was drawn 63 days after the first injection (of vaccine or placebo).

The chain carries TRBV28 and TRBJ2-5; D unresolved. The sequence was obtained from a person between 18 and 60 years old who received the Ad26.COV2.S COVID-19 vaccine or a placebo. The sequences come from peripheral blood, collected in a trial of Ad26.COV2.S vaccine versus placebo. As DNA, the CDR3 is TGTGCCAGCAGTAGCGTTTTGGAGACCCAGTACTTC. Protein sequence: CASSSVLETQYF.